This T cell receptor beta chain is from a study of blood T cell repertoires in COVID-19. As for the study in general: Spain, Italy and the United States supplied samples that represented acute and convalescent COVID-19.

How the authors handled the data: Reference gene primer amplification gave nucleated cell count estimates. Profiling relied on immunoSEQ multiplex PCR, and the TCRdb table lists in-frame clones only, not all of them. For V, J and clone size, that table is used; D and trimming come from the DNA. The sample records 300,000 to 450,000 clones, around 89% being singletons. V gave up 1 base and J gave up 0 bases, with 9 bases separating them. The CDR3 consists of 15 residues. Germline V gene data show CDR1 as LGHNA and CDR2 as YNFKEQ. The V call is TRBV4-2, the J call TRBJ1-1; no clear D gene. This sequence originates from a young woman who had recovered from COVID-19. Sequenced sample: PBMCs or T cells enriched from blood (not recorded which). The CDR3 bases are TGTGCCAGCAGCCAAGCGAAAGACATGAACACTGAAGCTTTCTTT. Amino acids: CASSQAKDMNTEAFF.